This TCR beta chain was observed in a study of T cells after yellow fever vaccination. Study in general: With SMART-Seq v4 Ultra Low Input, the fractions containing low cell numbers were prepared. Study results and caveats: Bulk-population clonotypes that are abundant could appear as contaminants in FACS-sorted repertoires. A faster peak, day 5 versus 15, was reached by the weaker secondary response. Clones from primary vaccination mostly reappeared after the booster (approximately 96% CD4, 88% CD8).

In its sample, this clonotype was seen a few times. Antigen: not known. TCRdb re-called the 5' RACE reads with MiXCR, one entry per CDR3 protein. The profile shows 150,000 to 200,000 distinct CDR3 sequences, approximately 9.9% of them singletons. The sample was CD8+ T cells sorted from PBMCs, taken 45 days after the yellow fever booster vaccination. This receptor was identified in a man in his late teens or twenties who received the YFV17D yellow fever vaccine.

CDR3 amino acids: CASSLRSYNEQFF. DNA of the CDR3: TGTGCCAGCAGTTTGAGGTCCTACAATGAGCAGTTCTTC. V gene TRBV27 combines with J gene TRBJ2-1; D ambiguous. The CDR3 spans 13 residues. V lost 3 bases, J lost 1 base, and 4 bases lay in between. The germline CDR1 and CDR2 sequences are MNHEY and SMNVEV (reference sequence).